Listed here are 26 T cell receptor beta chains from one sample, sequenced in a study of post-analysis software for immune sequencing data. The antigens these receptors bind are not known. Tagging with unique molecular identifiers was a feature of the TCR beta cDNA libraries. TCRdb analysed the PCR reads with MiXCR anew, one entry per CDR3 protein. The data contain about half a million distinct CDR3 sequences, about a third of them singletons. General study points: About five TRBV segments occurring more often in patients than controls included TRBV5-6, TRBV5-1 and TRBV20-1.

The sample was blood. The receptors derive from a girl aged 2 to 17 with multiple sclerosis.

V and J are TRBV27 and TRBJ2-1; possible D gene TRBD2, 5 bases. The CDR3 contains 13 residues. With 2 bases removed from V and 8 bases from J, the gap between germline ends came to 10 bases. The germline gives CDR1 MNHEY, CDR2 SMNVEV (reference sequence). The CDR3 loop is CASSLLSGDEQFF. The CDR3 nucleotides read TGTGCCAGCAGTTTACTCTCCGGGGATGAGCAGTTCTTC.

V is TRBV3-1 and J is TRBJ1-2, with D possibly being TRBD1 (6 bases). This CDR3 spans 15 amino acids. V was shortened by 3 bases and J by 2 bases, with 13 bases between the two germline ends. From germline, CDR1 is LGHDT and CDR2 YNNKEL (reference sequence). DNA for the CDR3: TGTGCCAGCAGCCACCAGGGGAACCTAAACTATGGCTACACCTTC. It specifies CASSHQGNLNYGYTF.

V usage is TRBV15 and J usage is TRBJ1-2, with D possibly being TRBD1 (5 bases). CDR3 length equals 14 residues. The V gene's germline CDR1 is LNHNV and CDR2 YYDKDF (reference sequence). The V end was cut by 3 bases, the J end by 4 bases, with 12 bases between. The chain's CDR3 is CATSSARTSYGYTF. In nucleotides, the CDR3 is TGTGCCACCAGCAGCGCGAGGACAAGCTATGGCTACACCTTC.

The chain combines TRBV4-2 with TRBJ1-2, with D perhaps TRBD1 (5 bases). V gave up 1 base and J gave up 4 bases, with 10 bases separating them. Germline V lookup: CDR1 LGHNA, CDR2 YNFKEQ. The CDR3 contains 14 residues. The CDR3 DNA follows: TGTGCCAGCAGCCAAGGGGACGGACTCTATGGCTACACCTTC. Residues: CASSQGDGLYGYTF.

This clonotype occurred a few times. The V and J genes are TRBV20-1 and TRBJ2-5; D unresolved. Trimming took 5 bases from V and 1 from J, leaving 2 bases between them. CDR1 DFQATT and CDR2 SNEGSKA come from the germline V gene (reference sequence). The CDR3 is made up of 10 amino acids. As DNA, the CDR3 is TGCAGTGCTCTCCAAGAGACCCAGTACTTC. Encoded protein: CSALQETQYF.

This clonotype appeared a single time. The V gene is TRBV11-2, the J gene TRBJ2-1, with D uncertain. The closer fit of TRBJ2-7 to the DNA end suggests the J call may be wrong. From germline, CDR1 is SGHAT and CDR2 FQNNGV. The CDR3 consists of 16 residues. The CDR3 protein is CASSLVLGRTYNEQYF. The CDR3 DNA reads TGTGCCAGCAGCTTAGTTCTTGGCAGGACCTACAATGAGCAGTACTTC.

This clonotype has just a few counts. The V gene is TRBV14, the J gene TRBJ1-1; D gene unclear. Trimming took 4 bases from V and 2 from J, leaving 11 bases between them. Looked up from germline, CDR1 is SGHDN and CDR2 is FVKESK. This CDR3 has 14 amino acids. CDR3 residues: CASSLVAHNTEAFF. The DNA of the CDR3 is TGTGCCAGCAGCCTGGTAGCACATAACACTGAAGCTTTCTTT.

This chain links TRBV24-1 with TRBJ1-4; D unclear. The CDR3 contains 10 residues. Germline V gene lookup returns CDR1 KGHDR and CDR2 SFDVKD. The ends were cut back, 8 bases at V and 10 bases at J, with 7 bases in the middle. The CDR3 DNA is TGTGCCACCATAGGTGGAAAACTGTTTTTT. Its translation is CATIGGKLFF.

The chain combines TRBV7-2 with TRBJ2-7, with D possibly TRBD2 on 5 matching bases. TRBJ2-5 explains the end of the DNA better; the J call may be wrong. Germline V lookup: CDR1 SGHTA, CDR2 FQGNSA. CDR3 length equals 16 residues. For the CDR3, the DNA is TGTGCCAGCAGCTCGGTTTTCGACGGGGTCGGAGAGACCCAGTACTTC. Translation gives CASSSVFDGVGETQYF.

The V gene is TRBV3-1, the J gene TRBJ1-6, with 7 bases that match TRBD1. J was trimmed by 7 bases and V by 1 base; bases with no gene match: 7. The germline V gene has CDR1 LGHDT and CDR2 YNNKEL (reference sequence). The CDR3 is 16 amino acids. CDR3 in amino acids: CASSQVPGGSNSPLHF. CDR3 DNA sequence: TGTGCCAGCAGCCAAGTGCCAGGGGGGAGCAATTCACCCCTCCACTTT.

In its sample, this clonotype was seen a few times. This sequence joins TRBV7-2 and TRBJ1-2; tentative D call: TRBD1 (5 bases). CDR3 size: 13 residues. Trimming left V 5 bases short and J 4 bases short, with 11 bases between. CDR1 and CDR2 (germline): SGHTA, FQGNSA. For the CDR3, the DNA is TGTGCCAGCAGCAAAAGGGGAGTCTATGGCTACACCTTC. Protein: CASSKRGVYGYTF.

V gene TRBV27 combines with J gene TRBJ2-7; 11 nucleotides agree with TRBD2. V gave up 3 bases and J gave up 2 bases; unmatched junction bases: 6. From germline, CDR1 is MNHEY and CDR2 SMNVEV (reference sequence). CDR3 length: 16 amino acids. In DNA, the CDR3 is TGTGCCAGCAGTTTCCTAGCGGGGGGCCCACCCTACGAGCAGTACTTC. Translating gives CASSFLAGGPPYEQYF.

This clonotype has only one observation. A much larger clone is a single base away; this may be a read error. The rearrangement uses TRBV4-1 and TRBJ2-1; D not resolved. Germline V gene data show CDR1 as MGHRA and CDR2 as YSYEKL. This CDR3 has 16 amino acids. CDR3 sequence (DNA): TGCGACAGCAGCCCCGGTTTGGGGTCAGGCTACAATGAGCAGTTCTTC. Its translation: CDSSPGLGSGYNEQFF.

Comments on this clonotype: One end of the junction varies from germline; a read error may be responsible. This rearrangement joins TRBV7-7 to TRBJ1-1, with D possibly being TRBD1 (5 bases). Germline CDR1 is SSHAT and CDR2 is FNYEAQ (reference sequence). CDR3 size: 13 residues. CDR3 DNA: TGTGCTAGCAGCTTAATGGGGGACACTGAAGCTTTCTTT. It specifies CASSLMGDTEAFF.

This chain links TRBV4-1 with TRBJ1-5, with D perhaps matching TRBD1 (5 bases). Germline V gene data show CDR1 as MGHRA and CDR2 as YSYEKL. The CDR3 is 14 residues long. Trimming took off 0 bases at V and 5 bases at J, with 8 bases between the two ends. The CDR3 region has the DNA TGCGCCAGCAGCCAAGAGCAGGGTTATCAGCCCCAGCATTTT. Encoded protein: CASSQEQGYQPQHF.

This chain joins TRBV12-3 or TRBV12-4 and TRBJ1-6; no clear D. CDR3 length: 12 residues. V dropped 6 bases and J dropped 4 bases, with 4 bases sitting between them. This chain's CDR3 is CASREYNSPLHF. DNA of the CDR3: TGTGCCAGCAGGGAATATAATTCACCCCTCCACTTT.

A single count supports this clonotype. V gene TRBV15 combines with J gene TRBJ1-1; 7 bases are shared with TRBD1. CDR1 and CDR2 (germline): LNHNV, YYDKDF (reference sequence). The CDR3 contains 16 residues. Unmatched junction bases numbered 9, after V lost 0 bases and J lost 5 bases. This chain's CDR3 is CATSRDQPGGGTEAFF. The CDR3 nucleotides are TGTGCCACCAGCAGAGATCAGCCAGGGGGAGGAACTGAAGCTTTCTTT.

In this sample, this clonotype turned up a few times. The chain combines TRBV6-6 with TRBJ1-5; D is possibly TRBD1 (5 bases). Germline CDR1 is MNHNY and CDR2 is SVGAGI (reference sequence). The CDR3 loop spans 14 amino acids. V shed 2 bases and J shed 2 bases, with 7 bases lying between them. The CDR3 region is CASSYVQGNQPQHF. Written as DNA, the CDR3 is TGTGCCAGCAGTTACGTACAGGGCAATCAGCCCCAGCATTTT.

The chain uses TRBV21-1 and TRBJ2-3; the DNA was not compared with TRBD1, the D call given in the table. TRBV21-1 is designated a pseudogene. The CDR3 is made up of 16 amino acids. The CDR3 DNA follows: TGTGCCAGCAGTTCCGAACAGGGTAACGGGACAGATACGCAGTATTTT. It yields the protein CASSSEQGNGTDTQYF.

This clonotype occurred a few times. The chain links TRBV20-1 to TRBJ2-1; 7 bases agree with TRBD2. The junction had 14 bases not matched to a gene; V was cut back by 6 bases and J by 3 bases. Germline CDR1 is DFQATT and CDR2 is SNEGSKA (reference sequence). The CDR3 is made up of 16 amino acids. The DNA of the CDR3 is TGCAGTGCCCCCCCTTCCGGCGGGGGTGTCTACAATGAGCAGTTCTTC. Translated, it gives CSAPPSGGGVYNEQFF.

This clonotype was counted a few times. The rearrangement uses TRBV11-2 and TRBJ2-3; the D is unclear. V dropped 3 bases and J dropped 4 bases, with 8 bases sitting between them. Germline V gene sequence: CDR1 SGHAT, CDR2 FQNNGV. CDR3 length equals 13 residues. This chain's CDR3 is CASSFTLPDTQYF. The CDR3 nucleotides are TGTGCCAGCAGCTTCACTCTCCCAGATACGCAGTATTTT.

This sequence joins TRBV10-1 and TRBJ2-3, with 7 bases lining up with TRBD1. Looked up from germline, CDR1 is WNHNN and CDR2 is SYGVQD (reference sequence). This CDR3 has 14 residues. The ends lost 8 bases at V and 3 bases at J; junction bases unmatched: 8. Here the CDR3 DNA reads TGCGCCAGCGGACCCGGGACAGTAACAGATACGCAGTATTTT. It encodes CASGPGTVTDTQYF.

The chain carries TRBV20-1 and TRBJ2-3; TRBD2 aligns across 8 bases. The CDR3 has 13 amino acids. Germline V gene data show CDR1 as DFQATT and CDR2 as SNEGSKA (reference sequence). V trimming: 5 bases; J trimming: 5 bases; junction bases outside the gene matches: 6. The CDR3 nucleotides are TGCAGTGCTGATTTAGCGGGGCAAGATACGCAGTATTTT. Protein: CSADLAGQDTQYF.

V usage is TRBV6-5 and J usage is TRBJ1-2; D is perhaps TRBD1 (5 bases). The germline CDR1 and CDR2 sequences are MNHEY and SVGAGI. V lost 6 bases and J 4 bases, leaving 21 bases between the germline ends. CDR3 length equals 16 residues. The CDR3 bases are TGTGCCAGCAGCTCCTCGACAGATTACCCTTCCTATGGCTACACCTTC. It codes for CASSSSTDYPSYGYTF.

At least ten counts were recorded for this clonotype. The rearrangement uses TRBV18 and TRBJ2-5; D unclear. The CDR3 spans 11 residues. With 1 base removed from V and 5 bases from J, the gap between germline ends came to 2 bases. CDR1 is KGHSH and CDR2 is LQKENI in the germline V gene. CDR3 bases: TGTGCCAGCTCACCACTTGAGACCCAGTACTTC. Residues: CASSPLETQYF.

This clonotype has more than one count but fewer than ten. V is TRBV27 and J is TRBJ2-1; D is possibly TRBD1 or TRBD2 (5 bases each). The CDR3 runs 13 residues. Germline assignment: CDR1 MNHEY and CDR2 SMNVEV (reference sequence). V lost 5 bases and J 15 bases, leaving 20 bases between the germline ends. The CDR3, as DNA: TGTGCCAGCAGTCGCTGGGACCGCACAAGGTGGTTCTTC. Its protein product is CASSRWDRTRWFF.